This TCR beta chain appears in the sequencing data of a study of regulatory T cells in long-lasting Graves disease. Study-wide findings and caveats: TCR diversity was lower in persistent Graves' patients than in newly diagnosed ones. New patients shared fewer public clonotypes (approximately 970) than persistent patients did (more than 2,500).

Time point reported: persistent/refractory GD, antithyroid drugs over 5 years with positive TRAb. Construction of the TCR library relied on RNA isolated from PBMCs. By American Thyroid Association guidelines, Graves' disease was diagnosed in the cohort. Comments on this clonotype: Its specificity is unknown.

The CDR3 totals 11 residues. V gave up 2 bases and J gave up 7 bases, with 6 bases separating them. Looked up from germline, CDR1 is ENHRY and CDR2 is SYGVKD. Library construction for TCR beta used iRepertoire HTBI primers and Arm-PCR of CDR3 regions. TCRdb re-derived calls from the multiplex PCR reads in MiXCR, one entry per CDR3 protein. In the table there are around 450,000 distinct CDR3 sequences, around a fifth of which are singletons. The chain couples TRBV10-3 to TRBJ2-7; no definite D call. This receptor was obtained from a female donor with Graves disease. Source: peripheral blood mononuclear cells (PBMCs), taken when the disease was refractory, from a patient treated with antithyroid drugs. CDR3 amino acids: CAISEETEQYF. CDR3 in DNA: TGTGCCATCAGTGAGGAGACGGAGCAGTACTTC.